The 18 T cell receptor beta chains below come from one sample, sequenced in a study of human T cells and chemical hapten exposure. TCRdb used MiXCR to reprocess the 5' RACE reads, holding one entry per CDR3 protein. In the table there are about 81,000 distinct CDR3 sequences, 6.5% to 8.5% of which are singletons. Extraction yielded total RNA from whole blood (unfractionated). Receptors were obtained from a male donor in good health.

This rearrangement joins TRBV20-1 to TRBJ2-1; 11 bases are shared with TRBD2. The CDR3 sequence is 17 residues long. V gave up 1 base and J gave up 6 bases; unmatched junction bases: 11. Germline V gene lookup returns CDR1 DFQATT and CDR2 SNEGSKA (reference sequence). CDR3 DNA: TGCAGTGCTAGAGCTTATTTTAGCGGGAGGGCAGGCAATGAGCAGTTCTTC. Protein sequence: CSARAYFSGRAGNEQFF.

The CDR3: CASRRAAKNIQYF. In DNA, the CDR3 is TGTGCCAGCCGGAGGGCGGCCAAAAACATTCAGTACTTC. This chain uses TRBV12-3 or TRBV12-4 with TRBJ2-4; a weak D match, TRBD2 (6 bases). Trimming shortened V by 8 bases and J by 1 base, and 9 bases separated the two germline ends. This CDR3 is 13 amino acids long.

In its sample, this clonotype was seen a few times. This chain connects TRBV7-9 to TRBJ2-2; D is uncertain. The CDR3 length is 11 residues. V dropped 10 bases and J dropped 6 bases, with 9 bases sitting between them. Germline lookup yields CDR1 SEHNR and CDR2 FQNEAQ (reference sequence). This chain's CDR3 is CATPPSGELFF. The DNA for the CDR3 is TGTGCCACTCCCCCGTCCGGGGAGCTGTTTTTT.

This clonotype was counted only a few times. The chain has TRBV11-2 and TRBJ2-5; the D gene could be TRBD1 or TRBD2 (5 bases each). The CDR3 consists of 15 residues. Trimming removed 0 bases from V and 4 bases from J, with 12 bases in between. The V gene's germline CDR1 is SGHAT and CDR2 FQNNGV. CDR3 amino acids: CASSLDRGRTETQYF. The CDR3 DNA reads TGTGCCAGCAGCTTAGATCGGGGCAGGACAGAGACCCAGTACTTC.

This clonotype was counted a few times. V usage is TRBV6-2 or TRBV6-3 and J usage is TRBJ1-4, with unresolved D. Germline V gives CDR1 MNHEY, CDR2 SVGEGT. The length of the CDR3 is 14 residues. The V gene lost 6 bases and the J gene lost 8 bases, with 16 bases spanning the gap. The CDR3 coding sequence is TGTGCCAGCAGCCGCCGGGCGCCTCAGGAAAAACTGTTTTTT. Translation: CASSRRAPQEKLFF.

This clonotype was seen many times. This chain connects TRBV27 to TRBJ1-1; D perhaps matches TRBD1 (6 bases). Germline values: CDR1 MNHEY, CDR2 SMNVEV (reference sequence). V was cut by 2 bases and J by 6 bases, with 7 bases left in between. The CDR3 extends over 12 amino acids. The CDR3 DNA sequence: TGTGCCAGCAGTTTAAGGGGGGCTGAAGCTTTCTTT. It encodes CASSLRGAEAFF.

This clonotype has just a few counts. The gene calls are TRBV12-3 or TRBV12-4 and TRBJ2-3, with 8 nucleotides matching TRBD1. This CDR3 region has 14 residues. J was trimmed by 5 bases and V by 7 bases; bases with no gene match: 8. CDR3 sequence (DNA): TGTGCCAGCAACATCGGACAGGGTGGAGATACGCAGTATTTT. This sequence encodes CASNIGQGGDTQYF.

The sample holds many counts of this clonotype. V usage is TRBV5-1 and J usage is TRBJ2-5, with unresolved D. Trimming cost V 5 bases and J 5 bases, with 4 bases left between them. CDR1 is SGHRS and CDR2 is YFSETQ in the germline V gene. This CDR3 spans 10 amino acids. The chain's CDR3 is CASSGETQYF. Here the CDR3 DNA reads TGCGCCAGCAGTGGGGAGACCCAGTACTTC.

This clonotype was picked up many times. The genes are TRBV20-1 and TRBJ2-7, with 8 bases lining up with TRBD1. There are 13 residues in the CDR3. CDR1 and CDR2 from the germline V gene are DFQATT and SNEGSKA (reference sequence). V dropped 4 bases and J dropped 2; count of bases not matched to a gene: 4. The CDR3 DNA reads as TGCAGTGCTACTGGACAGGGAACCTACGAGCAGTACTTC. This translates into CSATGQGTYEQYF.

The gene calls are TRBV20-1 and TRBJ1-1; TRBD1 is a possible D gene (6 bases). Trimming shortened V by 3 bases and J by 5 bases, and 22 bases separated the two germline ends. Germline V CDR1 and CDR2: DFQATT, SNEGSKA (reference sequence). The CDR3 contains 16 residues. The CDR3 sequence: CSARGSGTLRETEAFF. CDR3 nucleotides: TGCAGTGCTAGGGGCTCCGGGACACTAAGGGAGACTGAAGCTTTCTTT.

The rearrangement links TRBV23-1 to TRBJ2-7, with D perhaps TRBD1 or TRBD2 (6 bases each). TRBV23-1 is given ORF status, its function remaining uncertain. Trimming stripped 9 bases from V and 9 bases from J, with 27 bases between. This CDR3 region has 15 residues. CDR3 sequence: CASLTGPWDWAGQYF. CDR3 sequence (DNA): TGCGCCAGTTTAACAGGGCCCTGGGACTGGGCCGGGCAGTACTTC.

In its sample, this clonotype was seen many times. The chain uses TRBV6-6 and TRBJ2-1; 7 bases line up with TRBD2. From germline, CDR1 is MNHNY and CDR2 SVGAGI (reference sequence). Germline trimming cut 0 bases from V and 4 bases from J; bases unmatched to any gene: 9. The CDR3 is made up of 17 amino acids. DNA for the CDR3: TGTGCCAGCAGTTACTCCGGGTCCCGGGGGGTTTACAATGAGCAGTTCTTC. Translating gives CASSYSGSRGVYNEQFF.

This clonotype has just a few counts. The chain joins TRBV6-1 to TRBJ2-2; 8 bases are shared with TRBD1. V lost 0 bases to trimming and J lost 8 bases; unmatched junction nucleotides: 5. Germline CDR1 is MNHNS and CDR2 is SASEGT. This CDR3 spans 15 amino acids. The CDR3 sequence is CASSEAAGGPGELFF. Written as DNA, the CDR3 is TGTGCCAGCAGTGAAGCGGCAGGGGGCCCGGGGGAGCTGTTTTTT.

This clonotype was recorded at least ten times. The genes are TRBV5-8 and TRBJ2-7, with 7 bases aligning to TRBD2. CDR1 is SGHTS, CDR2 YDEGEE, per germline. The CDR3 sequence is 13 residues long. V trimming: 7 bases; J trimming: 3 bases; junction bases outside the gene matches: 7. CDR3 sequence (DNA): TGTGCCAGCCGCGGTGGGAGGGACTACGAGCAGTACTTC. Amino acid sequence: CASRGGRDYEQYF.

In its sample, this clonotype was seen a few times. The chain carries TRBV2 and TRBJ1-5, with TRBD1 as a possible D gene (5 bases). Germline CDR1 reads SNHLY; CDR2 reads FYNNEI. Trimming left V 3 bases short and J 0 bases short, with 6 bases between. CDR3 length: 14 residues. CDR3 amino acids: CASSETASNQPQHF. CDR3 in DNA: TGTGCCAGCAGTGAGACAGCTAGCAATCAGCCCCAGCATTTT. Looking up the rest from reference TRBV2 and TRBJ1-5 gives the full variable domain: EPEVTQTPSHQVTQMGQEVILRCVPISNHLYFYWYRQILGQKVEFLVSFYNNEISEKSEIFDDQFSVERPDGSNFTLKIRSTKLEDSAMYFCASSETASNQPQHFGDGTRLSIL.

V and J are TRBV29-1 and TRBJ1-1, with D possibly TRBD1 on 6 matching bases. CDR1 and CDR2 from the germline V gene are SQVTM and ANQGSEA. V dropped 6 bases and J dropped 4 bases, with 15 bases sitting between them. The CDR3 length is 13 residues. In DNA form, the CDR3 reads TGCAGCGTGGGGGCAGGGAAAGGCACTGAAGCTTTCTTT. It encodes CSVGAGKGTEAFF.

The CDR3 is CASSLIRGHEQYF. DNA for the CDR3: TGTGCCAGCAGCTTGATCCGGGGCCACGAGCAGTACTTC. The chain has TRBV5-5 and TRBJ2-7; D could derive from TRBD1 or TRBD2 (5 bases each). V was pared by 1 base and J by 5 bases, with 10 bases between. The length of the CDR3 is 13 residues. Looked up from germline, CDR1 is SGHKS and CDR2 is YYEKEE (reference sequence).

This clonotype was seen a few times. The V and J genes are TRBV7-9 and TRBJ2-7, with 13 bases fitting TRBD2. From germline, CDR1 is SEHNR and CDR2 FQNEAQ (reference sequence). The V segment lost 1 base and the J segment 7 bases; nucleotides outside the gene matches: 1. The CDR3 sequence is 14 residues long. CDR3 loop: CASSLGTSGREQYF. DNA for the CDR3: TGTGCCAGCAGCTTAGGGACTAGCGGGAGAGAGCAGTACTTC.